This T cell receptor (beta chain) derives from a study of T cells in Graves' hyperthyroidism and ophthalmopathy. Study results and caveats: Using 13 V-J features, a model discriminated ophthalmopathy from stable hyperthyroidism. Most thyroid clonotypes with frequency above 0.001 were detected in blood.

From RNA transcripts, TCR beta CDR3 regions were amplified. TCR CDR3 underwent first-round RT-PCR with the HTBI primer set. From the multiplex PCR reads, TCRdb called clonotypes with MiXCR, one entry per CDR3 protein. The table records around 350,000 distinct CDR3 sequences, around 14% of them present only once. This clonotype was detected many times. Its specificity is not known. Germline V gene data show CDR1 as MDHEN and CDR2 as SYDVKM. Trimming removed 4 bases at V and 4 bases at J, with 15 bases between. The CDR3 runs to 15 residues. Material for sequencing was blood. The sequence derives from a woman aged 18-29 years with Graves' hyperthyroidism that later progressed to Graves' ophthalmopathy. This sequence joins TRBV28 and TRBJ2-3; TRBD1 or TRBD2 may be the D gene (5 bases each). CDR3 sequence: CASSSGTEASDTQYF. CDR3 bases: TGTGCCAGCAGTTCCGGGACGGAAGCATCAGATACGCAGTATTTT.